The 15 T cell receptor beta chains listed next were all sequenced from one sample in a study of radiation and T cells in renal cell carcinoma. The time point here: baseline pretreatment blood. The treatment was: 15 Gy SBRT to primary tumor, nephrectomy 4 weeks later. Clones were sequenced by immunoSEQ multiplex PCR, and TCRdb holds only the in-frame ones, with some missing. The sample holds 130,000 to 150,000 clones, 70% to 90% seen once. The sequences come from blood, collected from a patient whose treatment included radiotherapy and nephrectomy. The receptor source for this set is a woman between 45 and 65 years old with renal cell carcinoma.

CDR3 bases: TGTGCCAGCAGTGGACGAGGACGGACCTACGAGCAGTACTTC. It codes for CASSGRGRTYEQYF. The gene calls are TRBV27 and TRBJ2-7; D gene ambiguous. The germline V gene has CDR1 MNHEY and CDR2 SMNVEV (reference sequence). Trimming pared 5 bases from V and 2 bases from J, leaving 13 bases between. The CDR3 is made up of 14 amino acids.

The V and J genes are TRBV10-3 and TRBJ1-2, with D unclear. Germline CDR1 ENHRY, CDR2 SYGVKD. Deletions cut 3 bases from V and 2 bases from J, with 7 bases between. The length of the CDR3 is 13 residues. Here the CDR3 reads CAISENSNYGYTF. The CDR3 DNA is TGTGCCATCAGTGAAAACTCGAACTATGGCTACACCTTC.

The chain is built from TRBV7-8 and TRBJ2-3; 9 nucleotides agree with TRBD2. The junction had 14 bases not matched to a gene; V was cut back by 5 bases and J by 2 bases. Per the germline V gene, CDR1 is SGHVS and CDR2 is FQNEAQ. The CDR3 totals 18 residues. In DNA, the CDR3 is TGTGCCAGCAGCCTTGACGTTTACGTAGCGGGGGTCACAGATACGCAGTATTTT. Translation gives CASSLDVYVAGVTDTQYF.

The CDR3 loop reads CASSENRGEETQYF. CDR3 coding DNA: TGTGCCAGCAGCGAAAACAGGGGGGAAGAGACCCAGTACTTC. This chain links TRBV7-3 with TRBJ2-5; the match to TRBD1 covers 8 bases. Germline CDR1 SGHTA, CDR2 FQGTGA. Germline trimming cut 5 bases from V and 3 bases from J; bases unmatched to any gene: 5. This CDR3 contains 14 residues.

The chain recombines TRBV5-5 with TRBJ1-1, with 8 bases aligning to TRBD1. CDR3 length: 14 amino acids. The V gene end was trimmed by 2 bases and the J gene end by 2 bases; junction bases not matched to a gene: 2. Looked up from germline, CDR1 is SGHKS and CDR2 is YYEKEE (reference sequence). This CDR3 reads CASSFRGHNTEAFF. The CDR3, as DNA: TGTGCCAGCAGCTTCAGGGGGCATAACACTGAAGCTTTCTTT. The variable domain in full, with the rest retrieved from reference TRBV5-5 and TRBJ1-1, is DAGVTQSPTHLIKTRGQQVTLRCSPISGHKSVSWYQQVLGQGPQFIFQYYEKEERGRGNFPDRFSARQFPNYSSELNVNALLLGDSALYLCASSFRGHNTEAFFGQGTRLTVV.

The CDR3 sequence is CASRLLLSSYEQYF. In DNA form, the CDR3 reads TGTGCCAGCAGATTGTTATTGAGCTCCTACGAGCAGTACTTC. The chain uses TRBV6-5 and TRBJ2-7; no definite D call. The CDR3 runs to 14 residues. Germline CDR1 reads MNHEY; CDR2 reads SVGAGI. V lost 6 bases to trimming and J lost 0 bases, with 12 bases between them.

The gene calls are TRBV14 and TRBJ1-1; no definite D call. The germline gives CDR1 SGHDN, CDR2 FVKESK. V was trimmed by 2 bases and J by 4 bases, leaving 11 bases between them. There are 14 residues in the CDR3. This chain's CDR3 is CASSQSWFGTEAFF. CDR3 DNA: TGTGCCAGCAGCCAATCATGGTTTGGCACTGAAGCTTTCTTT. The variable domain in full, with the rest retrieved from reference TRBV14 and TRBJ1-1, is EAGVTQFPSHSVIEKGQTVTLRCDPISGHDNLYWYRRVMGKEIKFLLHFVKESKQDESGMPNNRFLAERTGGTYSTLKVQPAELEDSGVYFCASSQSWFGTEAFFGQGTRLTVV.

The rearrangement joins TRBV25-1 to TRBJ1-1, with a possible D match to TRBD1 (5 bases). Between the trimmed V and J ends, which lost 6 bases and 2 bases, there was a span of 19 bases. Germline V CDR1 and CDR2: MGHDK, SYGVNS. The CDR3 runs 16 residues. CDR3 bases: TGTGCCAGCAGAGGCGGAGGAGGGGAGCTAAACACTGAAGCTTTCTTT. Encoded protein: CASRGGGGELNTEAFF.

CDR3: CASSVRFPETTGELFF. DNA of the CDR3: TGTGCCAGCAGCGTAAGGTTCCCCGAGACCACCGGGGAGCTGTTTTTT. The chain couples TRBV7-9 to TRBJ2-2; D is undetermined. The length of the CDR3 is 16 residues. V lost 5 bases, J lost 4 bases, and 17 bases lay in between. The V gene's germline CDR1 is SEHNR and CDR2 FQNEAQ (reference sequence).

The genes are TRBV6-6 and TRBJ2-7, with D possibly being TRBD1 (7 bases). The V end lost 8 bases, the J end lost 0 bases, and 14 bases lay between the germline ends. From germline, CDR1 is MNHNY and CDR2 SVGAGI (reference sequence). This CDR3 spans 14 amino acids. The CDR3 sequence is CASLRDRSSYEQYF. Here the CDR3 DNA reads TGTGCCAGCCTGCGGGACAGAAGCTCCTACGAGCAGTACTTC.

This rearrangement joins TRBV14 to TRBJ2-5, with TRBD2 identical over 7 bases. V shed 8 bases and J 5 bases; nucleotides not matched to a gene: 11. This CDR3 spans 14 amino acids. The V gene's germline CDR1 is SGHDN and CDR2 FVKESK. In nucleotides, the CDR3 is TGTGCCAGCTCCACAGCGGGGCCAGGGGAGACCCAGTACTTC. It codes for CASSTAGPGETQYF.

This chain uses TRBV13 with TRBJ1-6; 7 bases are shared with TRBD1. V lost 5 bases to trimming and J lost 7 bases; unmatched junction nucleotides: 8. The germline gives CDR1 PRHDT, CDR2 FYEKMQ (reference sequence). This CDR3 has 15 amino acids. The CDR3 loop is CASSPRQGGNSPLHF. CDR3 coding DNA: TGTGCCAGCAGCCCAAGACAGGGAGGCAATTCACCCCTCCACTTT.

This sequence joins TRBV2 and TRBJ1-6; TRBD1 aligns across 9 bases. The CDR3 contains 15 residues. Germline V gives CDR1 SNHLY, CDR2 FYNNEI. Germline trimming cut 5 bases from V and 6 bases from J; bases unmatched to any gene: 5. The CDR3 sequence is CASSMGQGFNSPLHF. The CDR3 DNA follows: TGTGCCAGCAGTATGGGACAGGGTTTTAATTCACCCCTCCACTTT.

V and J are TRBV19 and TRBJ2-3, with D unresolved. V was cut by 0 bases and J by 4 bases, with 11 bases left in between. Germline lookup yields CDR1 LNHDA and CDR2 SQIVND (reference sequence). This CDR3 has 15 residues. This chain's CDR3 is CASSIDEIQADTQYF. CDR3 nucleotide sequence: TGTGCCAGTAGTATAGATGAGATCCAAGCAGATACGCAGTATTTT.

The genes are TRBV6-5 and TRBJ1-5; 7 nucleotides line up with TRBD1. CDR1 is MNHEY and CDR2 is SVGAGI in the germline V gene. This CDR3 region has 14 residues. V lost 4 bases, J lost 5 bases, and 5 bases stayed unmatched. The CDR3 loop is CASSSLGQYQPQHF. For the CDR3, the DNA is TGTGCCAGCAGTTCCTTGGGACAGTATCAGCCCCAGCATTTT.